These 17 T cell receptor beta chains were all obtained from the same sample, sequenced in a study of vaccination and CD4 T cells after COVID-19. The assay that was used to sequence DNA from cultured CD4+ T cells was the Oncomine TCR Beta short-read assay. TCRdb re-called the PCR reads through MiXCR, storing one row per CDR3 protein. The data show approximately 10,000 distinct CDR3 sequences, over 55% seen once. For these TCRs, the target antigens are not known. Treatment given: approximately 9-day PBMC culture with coronavirus spike peptide pools or control peptides (ViraFEST assay). Material: CD4+ T cells from blood, cultured in vitro. These receptors all come from a human donor who had recovered from COVID-19.

The chain joins TRBV20-1 to TRBJ2-5; D assignment may be TRBD1 or TRBD2 (5 bases each). The length of the CDR3 is 14 residues. Germline CDR1 reads DFQATT; CDR2 reads SNEGSKA (reference sequence). V was pared by 5 bases and J by 1 base, with 14 bases between. The CDR3 region is CSAAYPGPQETQYF. The CDR3 coding sequence is TGCAGTGCTGCATATCCGGGGCCCCAAGAGACCCAGTACTTC.

The chain employs TRBV20-1 and TRBJ2-3; D uncertain. Germline V gene data show CDR1 as DFQATT and CDR2 as SNEGSKA (reference sequence). This CDR3 comprises 14 residues. Deletions cut 0 bases from V and 5 bases from J, with 12 bases between. The CDR3 DNA follows: TGCAGTGCTAGAGATCGAACTGCAGGAGATACGCAGTATTTT. Its translation: CSARDRTAGDTQYF.

The V gene is TRBV6-1, the J gene TRBJ2-1; 9 bases are a match to TRBD2. Trimming removed 6 bases from V and 0 bases from J; junction bases left unmatched: 0. This CDR3 region has 14 residues. From germline, CDR1 is MNHNS and CDR2 SASEGT. CDR3 coding DNA: TGTGCCAGCAGGACTAGCGGCTCCTACAATGAGCAGTTCTTC. This translates into CASRTSGSYNEQFF.

The chain couples TRBV7-3 to TRBJ2-1; D perhaps matches TRBD2 (5 bases). The V gene's germline CDR1 is SGHTA and CDR2 FQGTGA. This CDR3 spans 16 amino acids. Trimming shortened V by 5 bases and J by 2 bases, and 16 bases separated the two germline ends. CDR3 loop: CASSQAASGPYNEQFF. The CDR3 DNA reads as TGTGCCAGCAGCCAAGCGGCGTCGGGCCCCTACAATGAGCAGTTCTTC.

V is TRBV6-1 and J is TRBJ2-7, with D tentatively TRBD1 (6 bases). The CDR3 loop spans 18 amino acids. The germline V gene encodes CDR1 MNHNS and CDR2 SASEGT. The V end lost 4 bases, the J end lost 4 bases, and 26 bases lay between the germline ends. CDR3 residues: CASSATLTGTLGLYEQYF. The CDR3 bases are TGTGCCAGCAGTGCCACACTAACCGGGACACTGGGCCTTTACGAGCAGTACTTC.

This clonotype is a singleton in its sample. The DNA of the CDR3 is TGTGCCAGCAGCCCTTTCCGGGGGGCAGATACGCAGTATTTT. As protein: CASSPFRGADTQYF. This sequence joins TRBV7-2 and TRBJ2-3; 7 bases are a match to TRBD2. This CDR3 contains 14 residues. Germline CDR1 reads SGHTA; CDR2 reads FQGNSA. V shed 5 bases and J 4 bases; nucleotides not matched to a gene: 6. Based on the CDR3 plus reference TRBV7-2 and TRBJ2-3, the full variable domain is GAGVSQSPSNKVTEKGKDVELRCDPISGHTALYWYRQSLGQGLEFLIYFQGNSAPDKSGLPSDRFSAERTGGSVSTLTIQRTQQEDSAVYLCASSPFRGADTQYFGPGTRLTVL.

This chain joins TRBV20-1 and TRBJ1-1, with 7 bases identical to TRBD1. Germline CDR1 reads DFQATT; CDR2 reads SNEGSKA (reference sequence). The V gene end was trimmed by 4 bases and the J gene end by 5 bases; junction bases not matched to a gene: 7. This CDR3 is built from 13 residues. The CDR3 region has the DNA TGCAGTGCTACCGAGGGGGCGGAAACTGAAGCTTTCTTT. Protein sequence: CSATEGAETEAFF.

The table lists this clonotype with a count of one. The chain employs TRBV29-1 and TRBJ2-7; D remains ambiguous. Germline CDR1 is SQVTM and CDR2 is ANQGSEA. CDR3 length: 14 residues. Trimming cost V 4 bases and J 2 bases, with 15 bases left between them. The CDR3 bases are TGCAGCGTTGCTAGGGCCTCCTTACCCTACGAGCAGTACTTC. Amino acids: CSVARASLPYEQYF.

The chain recombines TRBV6-5 with TRBJ2-7; D is uncertain. Trimming stripped 3 bases from V and 5 bases from J, with 11 bases between. CDR3 length: 13 residues. Germline V lookup: CDR1 MNHEY, CDR2 SVGAGI. CDR3 DNA: TGTGCCAGCAGTTATTACCCTTACCACGAGCAGTACTTC. This encodes CASSYYPYHEQYF.

The chain recombines TRBV20-1 with TRBJ2-7; TRBD2 matches at 11 bases. This CDR3 comprises 13 residues. Germline V CDR1 and CDR2: DFQATT, SNEGSKA (reference sequence). J gave up 9 bases and V 4 bases, and 8 bases lay outside the gene matches. CDR3 sequence reads: CSATGTSGLAQYF. In nucleotides, the CDR3 is TGCAGTGCTACGGGGACTAGCGGCCTCGCGCAGTACTTC.

This chain links TRBV7-2 with TRBJ1-1; TRBD1 is a possible D gene (5 bases). The CDR3 consists of 15 residues. V lost 5 bases and J lost 1, with 14 bases in between. Germline V gene data show CDR1 as SGHTA and CDR2 as FQGNSA. The CDR3 is CASSQVLGGNTEAFF. CDR3 DNA: TGTGCCAGCAGCCAAGTCCTGGGGGGGAACACTGAAGCTTTCTTT.

The V and J genes are TRBV11-2 and TRBJ2-1; D is uncertain. V lost 5 bases and J lost 10, with 15 bases in between. The length of the CDR3 is 13 residues. The germline V gene has CDR1 SGHAT and CDR2 FQNNGV. The CDR3 region is CASSQVRMGEQFF. For the CDR3, the DNA is TGTGCCAGCAGCCAAGTTCGGATGGGGGAGCAGTTCTTC.

J is TRBJ1-6 and V is TRBV5-1; 7 positions agree with TRBD1. The V segment lost 3 bases and the J segment 6 bases; nucleotides outside the gene matches: 3. The germline gives CDR1 SGHRS, CDR2 YFSETQ. The CDR3 is made up of 14 amino acids. The CDR3 protein is CASSSGQINSPLHF. The CDR3, as DNA: TGCGCCAGCAGCTCGGGACAGATTAATTCACCCCTCCACTTT.

This clonotype appeared once. The chain links TRBV11-2 to TRBJ2-7, with 8 bases aligning to TRBD2. This CDR3 spans 14 amino acids. After removal of 5 bases from V and 4 bases from J, the junction contained 7 bases not matched to a gene. Germline V gives CDR1 SGHAT, CDR2 FQNNGV. CDR3 amino acids: CASSRGGLLYEQYF. In DNA form, the CDR3 reads TGTGCCAGCAGCCGGGGGGGACTATTATACGAGCAGTACTTC.

CDR3 residues: CASDSPVGRGYTF. DNA for the CDR3: TGTGCCAGCGATTCACCAGTGGGCCGTGGCTACACCTTC. This rearrangement joins TRBV18 to TRBJ1-2; no definite D call. Germline lookup yields CDR1 KGHSH and CDR2 LQKENI. The CDR3 spans 13 residues. V was clipped by 8 bases and J by 7 bases, with 17 bases between them.

This clonotype turned up a few times. This rearrangement joins TRBV7-9 to TRBJ1-5, with D unclear. Germline CDR1 reads SEHNR; CDR2 reads FQNEAQ (reference sequence). V dropped 3 bases and J dropped 0 bases, with 6 bases sitting between them. The CDR3 is 14 amino acids. The CDR3 spells CASSFWDSNQPQHF. The CDR3 DNA sequence: TGTGCCAGCAGCTTTTGGGATAGCAATCAGCCCCAGCATTTT.

This clonotype was recorded only once. The gene calls are TRBV5-4 and TRBJ2-2; 7 bases map to TRBD2. The CDR3 spans 16 residues. Germline CDR1 reads SGHNT; CDR2 reads YYREEE (reference sequence). V lost 5 bases to trimming and J lost 5 bases; unmatched junction nucleotides: 12. The CDR3 DNA follows: TGTGCCAGCAGAAACCGGCGAGCCGGGGGGACCGGGGAGCTGTTTTTT. Translation: CASRNRRAGGTGELFF.